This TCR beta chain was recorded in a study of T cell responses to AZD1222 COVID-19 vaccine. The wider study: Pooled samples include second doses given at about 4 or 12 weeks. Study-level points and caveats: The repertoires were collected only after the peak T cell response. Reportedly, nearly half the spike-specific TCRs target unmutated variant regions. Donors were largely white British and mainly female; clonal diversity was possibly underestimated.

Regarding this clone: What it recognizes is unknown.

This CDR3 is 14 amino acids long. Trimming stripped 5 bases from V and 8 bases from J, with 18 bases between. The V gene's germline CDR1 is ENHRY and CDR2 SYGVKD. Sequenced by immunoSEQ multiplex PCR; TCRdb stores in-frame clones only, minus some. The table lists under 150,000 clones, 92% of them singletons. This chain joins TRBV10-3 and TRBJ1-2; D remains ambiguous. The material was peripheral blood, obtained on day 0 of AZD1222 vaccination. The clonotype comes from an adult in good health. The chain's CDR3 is CAISRAGGVEGYTF. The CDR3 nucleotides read TGTGCCATCAGTCGGGCCGGCGGGGTGGAGGGCTACACCTTC.